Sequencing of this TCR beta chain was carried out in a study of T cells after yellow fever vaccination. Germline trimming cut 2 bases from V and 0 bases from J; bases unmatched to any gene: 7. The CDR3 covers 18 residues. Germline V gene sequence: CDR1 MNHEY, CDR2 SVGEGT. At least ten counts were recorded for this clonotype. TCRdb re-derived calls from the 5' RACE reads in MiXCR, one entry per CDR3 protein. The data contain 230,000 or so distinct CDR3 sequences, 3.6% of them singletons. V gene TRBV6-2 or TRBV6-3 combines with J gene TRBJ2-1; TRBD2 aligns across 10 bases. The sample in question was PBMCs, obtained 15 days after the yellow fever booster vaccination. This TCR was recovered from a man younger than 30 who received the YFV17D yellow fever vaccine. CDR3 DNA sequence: TGTGCCAGCAGTTACCTAGCGGGGGCCTCTAGCTCCTACAATGAGCAGTTCTTC. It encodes CASSYLAGASSSYNEQFF.